This T cell receptor (beta chain) was documented in a study of metastatic and nonmetastatic thyroid tumors. Study-wide background: Repertoires of blood and of tissue (tumor or nodule) from malignant and benign thyroid patients were compared. Study conclusions and caveats: Benign nodules were reported to have significantly lower TCR beta diversity than malignant thyroid tumors, in blood and tumor.

This clone was recorded at least ten times. Its matching antigen is unknown. Original handling: CDR3 was compared across clinicopathological groups, and the resulting differences were used to build a distant-metastasis classifier for papillary thyroid cancer. TCRdb re-called clones via MiXCR from the PCR reads. The V and J calls here are based on TCRdb, not the publication. The data hold tens of thousands of clones, with less than 25% observed a single time. The CDR3 sequence is 15 residues long. The V end lost 0 bases, the J end lost 4 bases, and 11 bases lay between the germline ends. In germline, CDR1 is SGHNT, CDR2 YYREEE (reference sequence). All patients reached thyroid surgery having received no treatment beforehand.

This chain uses TRBV5-4 with TRBJ1-3; possible D gene TRBD1, 5 bases. The sequencing sample was made of blood. The receptor comes from a female donor with papillary thyroid cancer or a benign thyroid nodule (not recorded which). Some clones in this sample may be carry-over from other donors' samples. Here the CDR3 DNA reads TGTGCCAGCAGCTTGGGTGCGGGGCCAGGAAACACCATATATTTT. It codes for CASSLGAGPGNTIYF.